One T cell receptor beta chain is described in this entry. What it recognizes is unknown. A single record per CDR3 protein comes from TCRdb applying MiXCR to the RT-PCR reads. The data hold over 650,000 distinct CDR3 sequences, with around 18% observed a single time. This sample is drawn from a study of response to subunit inactivated influenza vaccine. Study outcomes and limitations: It was the authors' suggestion that each seasonal influenza vaccination recruits few new T cells.

V lost 2 bases and J 2 bases, leaving 13 bases between the germline ends. Germline assignment: CDR1 MNHEY and CDR2 SMNVEV (reference sequence). This CDR3 has 15 amino acids. This rearrangement joins TRBV27 to TRBJ2-7; unclear D gene. The source is a man between 50 and 59 years old who received an inactivated influenza vaccine. The sequenced sample was PBMCs from blood, obtained more than 4 days after vaccination. For the CDR3, the DNA is TGTGCCAGCAGTTTACGCCCACAAAGGGCCTACGAGCAGTACTTC. It specifies CASSLRPQRAYEQYF.